Below, 2 T cell receptor beta chains from the same sample are listed, as sequenced in a study of cytomegalovirus exposure and HLA in healthy donors. The PCR made use of 60 Vbeta and 13 Jbeta primers. TCRdb's copy holds only in-frame clones and misses some; the assay was immunoSEQ multiplex PCR. The specimen's table records about 130,000 clones. The sequencing input was PBMCs. The receptors were gathered from a woman aged 40 to 55 in good health and CMV-seronegative.

The gene calls are TRBV5-8 and TRBJ2-7; TRBD1 aligns across 7 bases. Trimming took 3 bases from V and 2 from J; bases not matched to a gene: 2. This CDR3 is built from 13 residues. Germline V gene data show CDR1 as SGHTS and CDR2 as YDEGEE. The CDR3 region has the DNA TGTGCCAGCAGCTGGGACAGACCCTACGAGCAGTACGTC. It codes for CASSWDRPYEQYV.

This chain links TRBV10-3 with TRBJ2-2, with D possibly TRBD1 on 5 matching bases. The V end was cut by 4 bases, the J end by 3 bases, with 12 bases between. This CDR3 is built from 15 residues. The germline V gene has CDR1 ENHRY and CDR2 SYGVKD. In DNA form, the CDR3 reads TGTGCCATCAGTGCCCTAGGGGCTGACACCGGGGAGCTGTTTTTT. Translation gives CAISALGADTGELFF.